Given below is one TCR beta chain in context. The data were taken from a study of CD8+ T cells in alopecia areata. Study as a whole: The duration of tofacitinib was 6 to 18 months, with 6 months off drug afterward.

The treatment denotes: oral pan-JAK inhibitor, 5-10 mg twice daily. The germline gives CDR1 ENHRY, CDR2 SYGVKD. There are 14 residues in the CDR3. V was clipped by 0 bases and J by 4 bases, with 9 bases between them. After isolation, RNA underwent reverse transcription to generate cDNA as the sequencing template. The method was immunoSEQ multiplex PCR; TCRdb's version includes in-frame clones alone and lacks a portion of them. The sample comprises some 120,000 clones, approximately 60% of which are singletons, and around 5.7% rests with the top ten. Here the sequenced sample was CD4+ T cells sorted from blood, taken at week 4, from a patient treated with tofacitinib. The chain employs TRBV10-3 and TRBJ2-5, with no clear D. This sequence was found in a human donor with alopecia areata. The CDR3 DNA reads as TGTGCCATCAGTGAGTCTGCCGACGGAGAGACCCAGTACTTC. It translates to CAISESADGETQYF.